The 21 T cell receptor beta chains given below trace back to one sample, sequenced in a study of shared clonotypes between healthy human individuals. TCRdb's table, derived via immunoSEQ multiplex PCR, lists solely in-frame clones and lacks some. The table has approximately 530,000 clones, 90% to 97% seen once. The source material was naive CD4+ T cells sorted from blood. Subset described: CD45RA+ positively selected. The receptors originated from a woman in her 30s in good health.

This rearrangement joins TRBV5-4 to TRBJ2-7; D might be TRBD2 (6 bases). Germline loops: CDR1 SGHNT, CDR2 YYREEE (reference sequence). V lost 5 bases and J lost 5, with 11 bases in between. The CDR3 spans 12 residues. CDR3 DNA: TGTGCCAGCAGGCGGGACGGTGACGAGCAGTACTTC. It is translated as CASRRDGDEQYF.

The genes are TRBV28 and TRBJ1-4, with 7 bases matching TRBD1. Germline CDR1 MDHEN, CDR2 SYDVKM. The CDR3 consists of 14 residues. Trimming removed 3 bases from V and 8 bases from J; junction bases left unmatched: 6. CDR3 residues: CASSFAQGKEKLFF. DNA for the CDR3: TGTGCCAGCAGTTTTGCACAGGGGAAGGAAAAACTGTTTTTT.

The CDR3 loop is CASAWGGPQHF. CDR3 coding DNA: TGTGCCAGCGCTTGGGGTGGACCCCAGCATTTT. The chain combines TRBV28 with TRBJ1-5; D not resolved. The CDR3 has 11 residues. Trimming cost V 8 bases and J 10 bases, with 12 bases left between them. CDR1 and CDR2 (germline): MDHEN, SYDVKM.

The chain combines TRBV11-2 with TRBJ1-1, with unresolved D. Germline V gene lookup returns CDR1 SGHAT and CDR2 FQNNGV. This CDR3 spans 14 amino acids. V was clipped by 3 bases and J by 0 bases, with 8 bases between them. The DNA of the CDR3 is TGTGCCAGCAGCTTTGGTGGATTGAACACTGAAGCTTTCTTT. Translation gives CASSFGGLNTEAFF.

This clone was recorded only once. As DNA, the CDR3 is TGCAGTGCTTGGCGGGTGAATGAGCAGTTCTTC. Translated, it gives CSAWRVNEQFF. V and J are TRBV20-1 and TRBJ2-1; possible D gene TRBD2, 5 bases. Germline CDR1 and CDR2: DFQATT and SNEGSKA (reference sequence). The CDR3 contains 11 residues. Between the trimmed V and J ends, which lost 5 bases and 7 bases, there was a span of 9 bases.

The gene calls are TRBV28 and TRBJ1-2; 8 bases line up with TRBD1. This CDR3 has 15 residues. Germline V lookup: CDR1 MDHEN, CDR2 SYDVKM. The ends lost 4 bases at V and 8 bases at J; junction bases unmatched: 12. CDR3 in amino acids: CASSSQGAFSWGYTF. The CDR3 DNA follows: TGTGCCAGCAGTTCCCAGGGGGCGTTCTCTTGGGGCTACACCTTC.

The rearrangement uses TRBV19 and TRBJ1-4, with TRBD1 as a possible D gene (5 bases). V was trimmed by 4 bases and J by 7 bases, leaving 16 bases between them. The CDR3 spans 15 residues. CDR1 and CDR2 from the germline V gene are LNHDA and SQIVND (reference sequence). CDR3 bases: TGTGCCAGTAGTACCTCGCGACGGAGGGGTGAAAAACTGTTTTTT. Encoded protein: CASSTSRRRGEKLFF. The whole variable domain, remainder taken from reference TRBV19 and TRBJ1-4, is DGGITQSPKYLFRKEGQNVTLSCEQNLNHDAMYWYRQDPGQGLRLIYYSQIVNDFQKGDIAEGYSVSREKKESFPLTVTSAQKNPTAFYLCASSTSRRRGEKLFFGSGTQLSVL.

V and J are TRBV7-3 and TRBJ1-1; D might be TRBD1 (5 bases). Trimming cost V 2 bases and J 0 bases, with 7 bases left between them. Germline CDR1 reads SGHTA; CDR2 reads FQGTGA. The CDR3 contains 14 residues. This CDR3 reads CASSLSGMNTEAFF. The CDR3 nucleotides are TGTGCCAGCAGCTTATCAGGGATGAACACTGAAGCTTTCTTT.

The CDR3 coding sequence is TGTGCCAGTAGTGTACGGACAGGGGGCGCTGGGGCCAACGTCCTGACTTTC. Translating it yields CASSVRTGGAGANVLTF. The chain has TRBV19 and TRBJ2-6, with 11 bases that match TRBD1. This CDR3 has 17 amino acids. V shed 5 bases, J shed 2 bases, and the junction held 5 bases outside the gene matches. CDR1 and CDR2 from the germline V gene are LNHDA and SQIVND (reference sequence). The full variable domain, in which reference TRBV19 and TRBJ2-6 provide the parts outside the CDR3, is DGGITQSPKYLFRKEGQNVTLSCEQNLNHDAMYWYRQDPGQGLRLIYYSQIVNDFQKGDIAEGYSVSREKKESFPLTVTSAQKNPTAFYLCASSVRTGGAGANVLTFGAGSRLTVL.

The chain joins TRBV16 to TRBJ1-4; a weak D match, TRBD1 (5 bases). The germline V gene has CDR1 KGHSY and CDR2 FQNENV. V dropped 5 bases and J dropped 10 bases, with 29 bases sitting between them. The CDR3 loop spans 18 amino acids. CDR3 coding DNA: TGTGCCAGCAGCAGGTTCATCCCGACAGAAGGGGTGAAAGGAAAACTGTTTTTT. Its translation is CASSRFIPTEGVKGKLFF.

The chain carries TRBV6-5 and TRBJ2-1, with a tentative D call TRBD2 (6 bases). The CDR3 covers 13 residues. The V and J ends lost 2 bases and 9 bases respectively, with 11 bases between them. Looked up from germline, CDR1 is MNHEY and CDR2 is SVGAGI. The CDR3: CASSYARRGEQFF. In nucleotides, the CDR3 is TGTGCCAGCAGTTACGCCCGGAGGGGTGAGCAGTTCTTC.

V and J are TRBV19 and TRBJ1-2; 9 positions agree with TRBD1. The CDR3 is 14 residues long. Trimming at V came to 6 bases and at J to 1 base, leaving 3 bases not matched to a gene. Germline CDR1 is LNHDA and CDR2 is SQIVND (reference sequence). The CDR3 DNA reads as TGTGCCAGTAGCCGGGACAGGGATAACTATGGCTACACCTTC. This translates into CASSRDRDNYGYTF.

The genes are TRBV6-4 and TRBJ2-2, with 7 bases fitting TRBD1. CDR1 is MRHNA, CDR2 SNTAGT, per germline. V was pared by 5 bases and J by 3 bases, with 3 bases of the junction left unmatched. There are 14 residues in the CDR3. This chain's CDR3 is CASSSGTDTGELFF. CDR3 coding DNA: TGTGCCAGCAGTTCCGGGACAGACACCGGGGAGCTGTTTTTT.

This chain joins TRBV15 and TRBJ1-1; tentatively, D is TRBD1 (6 bases). The CDR3 is 14 amino acids. The V gene's germline CDR1 is LNHNV and CDR2 YYDKDF (reference sequence). V was pared by 3 bases and J by 1 base, with 9 bases between. CDR3 region: CATSSWTENTEAFF. CDR3 DNA sequence: TGTGCCACCAGCAGCTGGACAGAGAACACTGAAGCTTTCTTT.

The chain combines TRBV28 with TRBJ2-2; 10 bases map to TRBD2. With 3 bases clipped from V and 0 bases from J, the junction kept 7 bases outside the gene matches. CDR1 and CDR2 from the germline V gene are MDHEN and SYDVKM. This CDR3 region has 18 residues. CDR3 sequence: CASSFPPGLAANTGELFF. The CDR3 DNA reads as TGTGCCAGCAGTTTCCCCCCAGGACTAGCGGCGAACACCGGGGAGCTGTTTTTT.

The J gene is TRBJ2-7, the V gene TRBV6-6; D remains unclear. The CDR3 length is 13 residues. Trimming cost V 5 bases and J 3 bases, with 11 bases left between them. Looked up from germline, CDR1 is MNHNY and CDR2 is SVGAGI (reference sequence). The CDR3 region is CASSKGAVYEQYF. The CDR3 DNA sequence: TGTGCCAGCAGTAAGGGTGCCGTCTACGAGCAGTACTTC.

The gene calls are TRBV29-1 and TRBJ2-7; 9 positions agree with TRBD2. The CDR3 is 15 amino acids. Germline assignment: CDR1 SQVTM and CDR2 ANQGSEA. V shed 4 bases, J shed 2 bases, and the junction held 9 bases outside the gene matches. The DNA of the CDR3 is TGCAGCGTTGCGTTTGCGGGAGGGCCCCCCTACGAGCAGTACTTC. Its translation: CSVAFAGGPPYEQYF.

The gene calls are TRBV28 and TRBJ1-2; 7 bases map to TRBD1. The CDR3 has 16 amino acids. CDR1 is MDHEN, CDR2 SYDVKM, per germline. V was pared by 4 bases and J by 1 base, with 9 bases of the junction left unmatched. The CDR3 protein is CASSSAGGPLNYGYTF. CDR3 bases: TGTGCCAGCAGTTCGGCAGGGGGTCCTCTTAACTATGGCTACACCTTC.

This chain links TRBV28 with TRBJ2-5; 8 bases align to TRBD1. The closer fit of TRBJ2-7 to the DNA end suggests the J call may be wrong. Per the germline V gene, CDR1 is MDHEN and CDR2 is SYDVKM. The CDR3 spans 13 residues. In DNA, the CDR3 is TGTGCCAGCAGGTCGGGACAGGCCTACGAGCAGTACTTC. Amino acid sequence: CASRSGQAYEQYF.

The J gene is TRBJ2-1, the V gene TRBV2; D may be TRBD2 (5 bases). Trimming pared 5 bases from V and 5 bases from J, leaving 13 bases between. This CDR3 has 14 amino acids. CDR1 and CDR2 from the germline V gene are SNHLY and FYNNEI. The CDR3 DNA reads TGTGCCAGCAGTATAAAGCGGAAAGACAATGAGCAGTTCTTC. It specifies CASSIKRKDNEQFF.

The chain links TRBV27 to TRBJ2-1, with 9 bases fitting TRBD2. The ends lost 8 bases at V and 2 bases at J; junction bases unmatched: 4. The CDR3 length is 14 residues. Germline V gives CDR1 MNHEY, CDR2 SMNVEV (reference sequence). This CDR3 is CASRGGRAYNEQFF. As DNA, the CDR3 is TGTGCCAGCCGAGGCGGGAGGGCCTACAATGAGCAGTTCTTC.